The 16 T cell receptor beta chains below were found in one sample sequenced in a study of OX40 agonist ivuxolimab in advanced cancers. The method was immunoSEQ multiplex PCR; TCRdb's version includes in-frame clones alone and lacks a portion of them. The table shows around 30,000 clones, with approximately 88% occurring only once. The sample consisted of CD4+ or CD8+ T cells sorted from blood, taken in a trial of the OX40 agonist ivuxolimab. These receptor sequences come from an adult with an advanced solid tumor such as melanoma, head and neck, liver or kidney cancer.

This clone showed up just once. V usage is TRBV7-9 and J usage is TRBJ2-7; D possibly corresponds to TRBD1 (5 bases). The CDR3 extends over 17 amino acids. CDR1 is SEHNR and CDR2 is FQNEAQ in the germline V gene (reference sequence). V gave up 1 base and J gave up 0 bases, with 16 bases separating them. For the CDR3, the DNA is TGTGCCAGCAGCTTAGGTGTGCAGGGCAAACCCTCCTACGAGCAGTACTTC. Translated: CASSLGVQGKPSYEQYF.

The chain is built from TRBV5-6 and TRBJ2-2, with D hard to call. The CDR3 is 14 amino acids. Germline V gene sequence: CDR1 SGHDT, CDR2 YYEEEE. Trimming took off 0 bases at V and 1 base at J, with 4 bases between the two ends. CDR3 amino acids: CASSLVVNTGELFF. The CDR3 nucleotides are TGTGCCAGCAGCTTGGTGGTGAACACCGGGGAGCTGTTTTTT.

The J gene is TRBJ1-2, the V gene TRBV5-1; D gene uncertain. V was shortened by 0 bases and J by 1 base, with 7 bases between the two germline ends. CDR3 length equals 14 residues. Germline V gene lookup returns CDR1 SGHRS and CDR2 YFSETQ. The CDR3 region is CASSLVGNNYGYTF. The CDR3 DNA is TGCGCCAGCAGCTTGGTGGGCAATAACTATGGCTACACCTTC.

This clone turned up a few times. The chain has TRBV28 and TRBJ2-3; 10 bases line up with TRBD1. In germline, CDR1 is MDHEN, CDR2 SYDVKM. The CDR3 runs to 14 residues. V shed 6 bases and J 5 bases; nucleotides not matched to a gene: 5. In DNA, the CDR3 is TGTGCCAGCAGGAGGACAGGGGGTAGAGATACGCAGTATTTT. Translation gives CASRRTGGRDTQYF.

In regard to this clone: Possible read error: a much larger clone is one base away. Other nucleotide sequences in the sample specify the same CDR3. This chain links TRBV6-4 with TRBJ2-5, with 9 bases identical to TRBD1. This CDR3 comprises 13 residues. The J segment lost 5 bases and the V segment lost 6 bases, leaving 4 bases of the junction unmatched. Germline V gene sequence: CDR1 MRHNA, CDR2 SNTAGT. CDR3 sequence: CASSRTGEETQYF. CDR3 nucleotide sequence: TGTGCCAGCAGCCGGACAGGGGAGGAGACCCAGTACTTC.

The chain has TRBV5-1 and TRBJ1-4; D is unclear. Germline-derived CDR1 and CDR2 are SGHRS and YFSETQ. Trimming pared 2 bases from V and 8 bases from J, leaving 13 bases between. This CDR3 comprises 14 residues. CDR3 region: CASSFRGLDEKLFF. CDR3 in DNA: TGCGCCAGCAGCTTTCGCGGGTTGGACGAAAAACTGTTTTTT. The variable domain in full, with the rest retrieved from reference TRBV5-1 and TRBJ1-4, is KAGVTQTPRYLIKTRGQQVTLSCSPISGHRSVSWYQQTPGQGLQFLFEYFSETQRNKGNFPGRFSGRQFSNSRSEMNVSTLELGDSALYLCASSFRGLDEKLFFGSGTQLSVL.

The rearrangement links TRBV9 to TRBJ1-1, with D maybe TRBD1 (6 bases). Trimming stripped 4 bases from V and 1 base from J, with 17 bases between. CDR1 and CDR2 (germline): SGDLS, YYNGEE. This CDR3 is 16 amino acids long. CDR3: CASSLPPSGENTEAFF. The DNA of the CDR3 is TGTGCCAGCAGCTTACCACCGTCAGGGGAGAACACTGAAGCTTTCTTT. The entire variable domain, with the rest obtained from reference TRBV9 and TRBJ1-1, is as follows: DSGVTQTPKHLITATGQRVTLRCSPRSGDLSVYWYQQSLDQGLQFLIQYYNGEERAKGNILERFSAQQFPDLHSELNLSSLELGDSALYFCASSLPPSGENTEAFFGQGTRLTVV.

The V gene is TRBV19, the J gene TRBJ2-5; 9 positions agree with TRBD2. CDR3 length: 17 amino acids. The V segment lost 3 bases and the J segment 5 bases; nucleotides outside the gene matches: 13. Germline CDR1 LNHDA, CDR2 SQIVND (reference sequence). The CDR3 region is CASSIIPASGRWETQYF. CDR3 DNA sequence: TGTGCCAGTAGTATCATTCCGGCGAGCGGGAGGTGGGAGACCCAGTACTTC.

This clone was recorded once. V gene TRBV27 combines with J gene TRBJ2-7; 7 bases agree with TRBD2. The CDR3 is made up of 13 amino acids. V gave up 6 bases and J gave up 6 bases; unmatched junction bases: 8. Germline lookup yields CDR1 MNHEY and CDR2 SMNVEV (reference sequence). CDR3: CASSGLERSEQYF. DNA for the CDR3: TGTGCCAGCAGCGGACTAGAGAGATCCGAGCAGTACTTC.

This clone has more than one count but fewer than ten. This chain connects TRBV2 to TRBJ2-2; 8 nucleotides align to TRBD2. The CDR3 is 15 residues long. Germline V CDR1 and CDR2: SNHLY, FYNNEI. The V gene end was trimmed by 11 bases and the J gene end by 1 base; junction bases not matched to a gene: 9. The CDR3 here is CAVGGAGQNTGELFF. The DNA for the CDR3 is TGTGCCGTCGGGGGGGCGGGCCAGAACACCGGGGAGCTGTTTTTT.

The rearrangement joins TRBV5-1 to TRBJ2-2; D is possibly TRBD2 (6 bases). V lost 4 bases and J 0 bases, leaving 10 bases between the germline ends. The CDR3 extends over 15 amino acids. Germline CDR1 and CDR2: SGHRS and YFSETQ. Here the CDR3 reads CASSAGTSNTGELFF. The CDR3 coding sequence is TGCGCCAGCAGCGCCGGGACTTCGAACACCGGGGAGCTGTTTTTT.

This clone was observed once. For the CDR3, the DNA is TGTGCCAGCAGCAGGACAGGGGCCAGCGGGAGTCAAGACGAGCAGTACTTC. This translates into CASSRTGASGSQDEQYF. The V call is TRBV2, the J call TRBJ2-7; a possible D gene is TRBD1 (9 bases). The germline V and J ends were trimmed by 6 bases and 5 bases, with 26 bases remaining between them. The CDR3 is 17 residues long. Per germline, CDR1 SNHLY and CDR2 FYNNEI.

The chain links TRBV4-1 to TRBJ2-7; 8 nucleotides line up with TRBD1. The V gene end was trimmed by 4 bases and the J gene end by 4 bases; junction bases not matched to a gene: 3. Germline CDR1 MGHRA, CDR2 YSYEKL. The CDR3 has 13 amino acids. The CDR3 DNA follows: TGCGCCAGCAGCCTCAGACAGGGGTACGAGCAGTACTTC. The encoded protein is CASSLRQGYEQYF.

This chain's CDR3 is CASSPLGFLANTQYF. DNA of the CDR3: TGTGCCAGCAGTCCGCTTGGGTTCCTAGCGAATACGCAGTATTTT. The J gene is TRBJ2-3, the V gene TRBV27; perhaps TRBD2 as D (6 bases). The germline CDR1 and CDR2 sequences are MNHEY and SMNVEV (reference sequence). The CDR3 is 15 amino acids. V lost 5 bases and J 7 bases, leaving 19 bases between the germline ends.

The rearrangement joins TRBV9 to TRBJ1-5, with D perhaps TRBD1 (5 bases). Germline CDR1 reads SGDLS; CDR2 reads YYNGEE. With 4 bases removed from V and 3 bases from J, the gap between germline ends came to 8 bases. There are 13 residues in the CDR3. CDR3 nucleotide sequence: TGTGCCAGCAGCCCGGGGGTCAATCAGCCCCAGCATTTT. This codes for CASSPGVNQPQHF.

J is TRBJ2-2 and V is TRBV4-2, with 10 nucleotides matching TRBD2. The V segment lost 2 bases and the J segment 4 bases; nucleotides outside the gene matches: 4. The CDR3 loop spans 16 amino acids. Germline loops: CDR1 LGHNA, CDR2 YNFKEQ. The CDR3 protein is CASSQLAGEVTGELFF. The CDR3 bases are TGTGCCAGCAGCCAACTAGCGGGGGAGGTCACCGGGGAGCTGTTTTTT.